Below are 14 T cell receptor beta chains sequenced from a single sample in a study of CD8 T cells in Susac syndrome. Random hexamers were used to reverse transcribe 0.5 to 1 ug of RNA. TCRdb recomputed calls from the immunoSEQ multiplex PCR reads with MiXCR, one row per CDR3 protein. Among 150,000 or so distinct CDR3 sequences listed, 94% were seen once. Sequenced material: CD4+ T cells from PBMCs. These TCRs come from a human donor with multiple sclerosis.

This chain links TRBV12-3 or TRBV12-4 with TRBJ2-5; maybe TRBD2 (7 bases). This CDR3 comprises 16 residues. Trimming took 2 bases from V and 7 from J, leaving 20 bases between them. In DNA form, the CDR3 reads TGTGCCAGCAGTTTAAGCGGGGTTGAGGGGGAAGTGACCCAGTACTTC. Protein sequence: CASSLSGVEGEVTQYF.

This clonotype occurred once. V is TRBV6-5 and J is TRBJ2-7, with D uncertain. Trimming cost V 5 bases and J 4 bases, with 24 bases left between them. The CDR3 spans 17 residues. Germline-derived CDR1 and CDR2 are MNHEY and SVGAGI. CDR3 DNA sequence: TGTGCCAGCAGTACTTCCCTAGGTGGGCGGAGATCGTACGAGCAGTACTTC. Residues: CASSTSLGGRRSYEQYF.

The chain is built from TRBV11-2 and TRBJ1-2; D is undetermined. Trimming shortened V by 1 base and J by 9 bases, and 6 bases separated the two germline ends. The CDR3 totals 11 residues. Germline V gives CDR1 SGHAT, CDR2 FQNNGV. The CDR3 bases are TGTGCCAGCAGCTTAGGTACCCGCTACACCTTC. Translation gives CASSLGTRYTF. Looking up the rest from reference TRBV11-2 and TRBJ1-2 gives the full variable domain: EAGVAQSPRYKIIEKRQSVAFWCNPISGHATLYWYQQILGQGPKLLIQFQNNGVVDDSQLPKDRFSAERLKGVDSTLKIQPAKLEDSAVYLCASSLGTRYTFGSGTRLTVV.

The J gene is TRBJ2-1, the V gene TRBV7-2; a possible D gene is TRBD2 (6 bases). The CDR3 contains 15 residues. CDR1 and CDR2 from the germline V gene are SGHTA and FQGNSA. V lost 6 bases and J 5 bases, leaving 17 bases between the germline ends. The DNA for the CDR3 is TGTGCCAGCAGTCAGCGCGGCGGAGGGAACAATGAGCAGTTCTTC. This codes for CASSQRGGGNNEQFF. Based on the CDR3 plus reference TRBV7-2 and TRBJ2-1, the full variable domain is GAGVSQSPSNKVTEKGKDVELRCDPISGHTALYWYRQSLGQGLEFLIYFQGNSAPDKSGLPSDRFSAERTGGSVSTLTIQRTQQEDSAVYLCASSQRGGGNNEQFFGPGTRLTVL.

The sample holds one count of this clonotype. V gene TRBV19 combines with J gene TRBJ2-5, with unresolved D. V lost 4 bases and J lost 2, with 11 bases in between. Germline V gene data show CDR1 as LNHDA and CDR2 as SQIVND (reference sequence). This CDR3 is 14 amino acids long. The CDR3 sequence is CASSKSQIQETQYF. As DNA, the CDR3 is TGTGCCAGTAGTAAATCACAGATACAAGAGACCCAGTACTTC.

This rearrangement joins TRBV19 to TRBJ2-5; 7 nucleotides line up with TRBD1. The CDR3 totals 17 residues. CDR1 is LNHDA and CDR2 is SQIVND in the germline V gene (reference sequence). V was pared by 1 base and J by 0 bases, with 8 bases of the junction left unmatched. The DNA of the CDR3 is TGTGCCAGTAGTATAGCCCGGACAGGACTGTACCAAGAGACCCAGTACTTC. This gives the protein CASSIARTGLYQETQYF.

The chain uses TRBV4-1 and TRBJ2-3, with 8 bases matching TRBD2. Per germline, CDR1 MGHRA and CDR2 YSYEKL. This CDR3 contains 18 residues. With V trimmed by 1 base and J by 2 bases, 11 bases remained unmatched. The CDR3 loop is CASSQGQATSGHTDTQYF. CDR3 DNA: TGCGCCAGCAGCCAAGGCCAGGCCACTAGCGGCCACACAGATACGCAGTATTTT.

This clonotype was seen once. J is TRBJ2-5 and V is TRBV12-3 or TRBV12-4; 8 bases are a match to TRBD2. V gave up 4 bases and J gave up 7 bases; unmatched junction bases: 2. The CDR3 is 12 residues long. CDR3 sequence reads: CASSSAGGTQYF. CDR3 nucleotide sequence: TGTGCCAGCAGTTCCGCGGGAGGGACCCAGTACTTC.

V gene TRBV20-1 combines with J gene TRBJ2-3; D tentatively fits TRBD1 or TRBD2 (7 bases each). Trimming removed 0 bases at V and 5 bases at J, with 15 bases between. The CDR3 loop spans 15 amino acids. The germline gives CDR1 DFQATT, CDR2 SNEGSKA (reference sequence). The CDR3 DNA reads as TGCAGTGCTAGAGATCTTCGGGGGGACAGAGATACGCAGTATTTT. Protein product: CSARDLRGDRDTQYF.

This clonotype was detected once. The rearrangement uses TRBV28 and TRBJ2-3, with D possibly called TRBD1 or TRBD2 (7 bases each). The CDR3 consists of 15 residues. Germline loops: CDR1 MDHEN, CDR2 SYDVKM. The ends were cut back, 5 bases at V and 4 bases at J, with 16 bases in the middle. CDR3 DNA: TGTGCCAGCAGTCCAGGGGGGGGAGGATCAGATACGCAGTATTTT. Translation: CASSPGGGGSDTQYF.

The chain has TRBV9 and TRBJ1-4, with unresolved D. This CDR3 comprises 15 residues. V was trimmed by 3 bases and J by 0 bases, leaving 9 bases between them. CDR1 and CDR2 (germline): SGDLS, YYNGEE. In DNA, the CDR3 is TGTGCCAGCAGCGAGTCACCAGCAACTAATGAAAAACTGTTTTTT. Encoded protein: CASSESPATNEKLFF.

The chain carries TRBV7-2 and TRBJ2-1, with D perhaps assigned TRBD1 or TRBD2 (6 bases each). The CDR3 runs to 14 residues. The V gene's germline CDR1 is SGHTA and CDR2 FQGNSA. Trimming pared 3 bases from V and 4 bases from J, leaving 10 bases between. CDR3 DNA: TGTGCCAGCAGCTTGAGGGGGGATTACAATGAGCAGTTCTTC. Its protein product is CASSLRGDYNEQFF.

V usage is TRBV29-1 and J usage is TRBJ1-2, with no clear D. The germline V gene encodes CDR1 SQVTM and CDR2 ANQGSEA. CDR3 length: 11 residues. In DNA form, the CDR3 reads TGCAGTACCCGCGAAAACTATGGCTACACCTTC. Translation: CSTRENYGYTF.

The chain recombines TRBV28 with TRBJ1-2; a weak D match, TRBD1 (6 bases). V was clipped by 6 bases and J by 5 bases, with 13 bases between them. Germline V gene sequence: CDR1 MDHEN, CDR2 SYDVKM. The CDR3 has 13 residues. The CDR3 sequence: CASRKGQNYGYTF. As DNA, the CDR3 is TGTGCCAGCAGGAAAGGACAGAATTATGGCTACACCTTC.